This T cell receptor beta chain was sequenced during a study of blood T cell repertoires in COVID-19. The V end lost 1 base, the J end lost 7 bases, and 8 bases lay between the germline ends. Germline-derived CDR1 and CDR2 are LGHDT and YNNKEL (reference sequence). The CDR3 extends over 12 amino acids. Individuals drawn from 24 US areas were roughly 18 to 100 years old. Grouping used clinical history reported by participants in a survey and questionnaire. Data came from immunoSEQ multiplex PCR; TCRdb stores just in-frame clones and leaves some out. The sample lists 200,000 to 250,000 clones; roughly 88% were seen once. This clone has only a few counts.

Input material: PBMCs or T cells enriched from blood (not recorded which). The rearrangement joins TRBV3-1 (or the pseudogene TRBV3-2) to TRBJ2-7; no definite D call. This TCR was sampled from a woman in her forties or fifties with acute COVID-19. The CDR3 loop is CASSQADTEQYF. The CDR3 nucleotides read TGTGCCAGCAGCCAAGCCGACACAGAGCAGTACTTC.